This T cell receptor (beta chain) was found in a study of early T cells in non-severe SARS-CoV-2 infection. As for the study in general: The sequenced material was bulk RNA from unsorted whole blood, and its chains were unpaired.

Germline loops: CDR1 GTSNPN, CDR2 SVGIG (reference sequence). V was shortened by 4 bases and J by 7 bases, with 19 bases between the two germline ends. This CDR3 comprises 14 residues. Researchers tagged individual cDNA molecules with unique molecular identifiers. TCRdb called the 5' RACE reads again in MiXCR, with one record for every CDR3 protein. The sample has 57,000 or so distinct CDR3 sequences, roughly 12% seen once. This clonotype was counted at least ten times. The sample consisted of whole blood. The V call is TRBV30, the J call TRBJ1-1; tentative D call: TRBD1 (5 bases). This receptor was identified in an adult who was a healthcare worker with PCR-confirmed SARS-CoV-2 infection or an uninfected control (not recorded which). In DNA form, the CDR3 reads TGTGCCTGGACTAGACAGCGCAAGCTGATTGAAGCTTTCTTT. This codes for CAWTRQRKLIEAFF.